This T cell receptor beta chain was identified in a study of T cell responses to AZD1222 COVID-19 vaccine (dated by TCRdb to the early 2020s). Background on the whole study: TCR sequencing covered over 230 trial participants: roughly 200 given two doses of AZD1222 and around 25 given two doses of MenACWY control vaccine. Trial participants were enrolled by age into 18-55, 56-69 and 70-plus year subgroups, with about 150, 28 and 57 TCR-sequenced participants respectively.

The CDR3 regions of human TCRbeta chains were subjected to immunosequencing. For the original study's pipeline: Repertoire TCRs were checked for matches against a reference library of SARS-CoV-2-specific TCRs that had been generated using the MIRA antigen-specificity platform. Breadth was defined as the fraction of unique TCRs that were SARS-CoV-2-associated. Depth was defined as the fraction of total T cells that were SARS-CoV-2-associated. Using the MIRA data, each spike-specific TCR was assigned both to the spike region to which the TCR was reactive and to a CD4 or CD8 class. Log10-transformed breadth and depth values were compared by one-way ANOVA with Sidak's multiple comparisons tests. TCRdb retrieved this table from immuneACCESS and kept in-frame rearrangements only. Not all clones are present; in checked studies, unresolved V genes account for under half, and no reason is known for the remainder. The V and J calls and the clone size are those of that table, but D and trimming were determined from the DNA. Counted in this sample were approximately 150,000 clones; 90% to 95% of them appeared once. The ten largest clones capture over 0.85% of the sample.

A remark on this clone: The antigen it recognizes is unknown. The sample holds no much larger clone one base away, and base qualities are not on file.

What this sample's time point label stands for: baseline before first vaccination. The treatment or condition tag for this specimen amounts to: meningococcal conjugate vaccine given as trial control. Vaccinee samples were obtained from the UK trials COV001 and COV002, which included a single-blind randomized controlled phase 2/3 trial of AZD1222 (ChAdOx1 nCoV-19) in healthy adults. For TCRbeta chain sequencing, PBMC samples were collected from trial participants at day 0 and at day 28 after the second dose. Trimming takes 4 bases off V and 4 bases off J; junction bases not matched to a gene: 7. Including the terminal cysteine and phenylalanine, the CDR3 comprises 15 residues. The entry retains the CDR3 DNA only, 45 bases that are in frame from base 1. Via the germline V gene, CDR1 is SGHRS and CDR2 YFSETQ. Study-level results and caveats: Because no samples from the day 14 peak response were available, repertoires could be characterized only after the peak T cell response. In the small 56-69-year group, the increase in depth fell short of significance, most likely because of low power. The vaccine-associated CD4 TCRs covered the entire spike protein, and the dominant responses fell in regions 160-218 and 743-854. Nearly half of unique spike-specific TCRs reportedly recognized epitopes outside regions mutated in the B.1.351 and B.1.1.7 variants. Only five or six AZD1222 recipients were SARS-CoV-2 seropositive at baseline, limiting conclusions about previously exposed vaccinees. Participants were mostly white British and included more females than males, and it was suggested by the authors that clonal diversity may have been underestimated. A significant rise in spike-specific TCR breadth and depth was observed after two AZD1222 doses relative to day 0 and relative to MenACWY recipients.

The sequence was obtained from an adult in good health. The sample consisted of peripheral blood, taken on day 0 of MenACWY control vaccination. Recombination connected TRBV5-1 to TRBJ1-2, and 10 bases in between align with TRBD1. The nucleotide sequence is given as TGCGCCAGCAGCAAAGGACAGGGGGTATCCTATGGCTACACCTTC. This translates into CASSKGQGVSYGYTF.